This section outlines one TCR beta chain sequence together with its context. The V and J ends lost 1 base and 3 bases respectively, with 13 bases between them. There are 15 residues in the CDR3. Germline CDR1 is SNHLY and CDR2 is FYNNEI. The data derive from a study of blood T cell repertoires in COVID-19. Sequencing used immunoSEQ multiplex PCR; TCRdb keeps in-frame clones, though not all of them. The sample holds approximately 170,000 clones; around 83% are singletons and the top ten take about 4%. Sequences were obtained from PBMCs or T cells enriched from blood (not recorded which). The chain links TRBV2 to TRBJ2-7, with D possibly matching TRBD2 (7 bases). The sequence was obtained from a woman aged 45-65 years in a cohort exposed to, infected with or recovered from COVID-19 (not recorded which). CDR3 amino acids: CASSEGRGLSYEQYF. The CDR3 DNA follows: TGTGCCAGCAGTGAAGGCAGGGGACTAAGCTACGAGCAGTACTTC.